This is a list of T cell receptor beta chains from one sample in a study of cytomegalovirus exposure and HLA in healthy donors. Data came from immunoSEQ multiplex PCR; TCRdb stores just in-frame clones and leaves some out. The table records roughly 150,000 clones, nearly 70% of them present only once. The sequencing input was PBMCs. Source of these receptors: a man younger than 40 in good health and CMV-seropositive. Both conserved end residues are part of each CDR3. A D gene is named only where the DNA matches it firmly.

D: TRBD2; V: TRBV28; J: TRBJ2-3; CDR3: CASRHPGSGYADTQYF
D: .; V: TRBV7-8; J: TRBJ2-3; CDR3: CASTPGISTDTQYF
D: TRBD1; V: TRBV19; J: TRBJ1-5; CDR3: CASNPDRLVVQPQHF
D: .; V: TRBV7-9; J: TRBJ1-5; CDR3: CASSDGSPRPQHF
D: TRBD2; V: TRBV4-1; J: TRBJ2-3; CDR3: CASGGVSTDTQYF
D: .; V: TRBV19; J: TRBJ2-5; CDR3: CASSIESGIGETQYF
D: .; V: TRBV19; J: TRBJ2-7; CDR3: CASSRGGTLNEQYF
D: .; V: TRBV10-3; J: TRBJ1-1; CDR3: CAISYAGNTEAFF
D: .; V: TRBV7-7; J: TRBJ2-5; CDR3: CASSASRERRETQYF
D: TRBD2; V: TRBV4-2; J: TRBJ2-2; CDR3: CASSLKWGPRTSVNTGELFF
D: TRBD1; V: TRBV28; J: TRBJ2-7; CDR3: CASSPQARQGHYEQYF
D: TRBD2; V: TRBV28; J: TRBJ2-3; CDR3: CASSLGLSTDTQYF
D: TRBD2; V: TRBV28; J: TRBJ2-1; CDR3: CASSSGGTSGSDEQFF
D: .; V: TRBV7-9; J: TRBJ2-4; CDR3: CASSLFPENIQYF
D: TRBD2; V: TRBV7-9; J: TRBJ2-7; CDR3: CSSSLYPAGRYEQYF
D: .; V: TRBV5-5; J: TRBJ1-5; CDR3: CASSLAGVRGNQPQHF
D: .; V: TRBV5-4; J: TRBJ2-1; CDR3: CASTPGLLSYNEQFF
D: .; V: TRBV5-1; J: TRBJ2-1; CDR3: CASRVELLSYNEQFF
D: .; V: TRBV6-1; J: TRBJ2-5; CDR3: CASSQTGEGTQYF
D: TRBD2; V: TRBV7-9; J: TRBJ2-2; CDR3: CVGSGSENTGELFF
D: TRBD1; V: TRBV19; J: TRBJ1-5; CDR3: CASSTQQGFNQPQHF
D: TRBD2; V: TRBV7-9; J: TRBJ2-3; CDR3: CASSSLAGSTDTQYF
D: .; V: TRBV28; J: TRBJ1-6; CDR3: CASSPADRYNSPLHF
D: .; V: TRBV2; J: TRBJ1-1; CDR3: CASSEYLARGAEAFF
D: .; V: TRBV19; J: TRBJ1-5; CDR3: CASSTNTGRRNQPQHF
D: .; V: TRBV7-9; J: TRBJ1-3; CDR3: CASSSYRISGNTIYF
D: .; V: TRBV30; J: TRBJ1-1; CDR3: CAWSVLAPEAFF
D: .; V: TRBV14; J: TRBJ2-1; CDR3: CASSQGFGSNSYNEQFF
D: TRBD1; V: TRBV6-6; J: TRBJ2-7; CDR3: CASSYSRDRATYEQYF
D: .; V: TRBV6-5; J: TRBJ1-1; CDR3: CASLRSNLNTEAFF
D: .; V: TRBV6-6; J: TRBJ2-5; CDR3: CASSYGAGRSQETQYF
D: TRBD1; V: TRBV9; J: TRBJ1-4; CDR3: CASSDQGAAKKLFF
D: .; V: TRBV30; J: TRBJ1-6; CDR3: CAWNGGGDNSPLHF
D: TRBD1; V: TRBV2; J: TRBJ2-3; CDR3: CASSEVGQSSRTQYF
D: .; V: TRBV11-3; J: TRBJ2-3; CDR3: CASSFHRTDFSTDTQYF
D: TRBD1; V: TRBV18; J: TRBJ2-7; CDR3: CASSPGTGREEQYF
D: TRBD1; V: TRBV10-3; J: TRBJ2-2; CDR3: CAISPDRGHGTGELFF
D: TRBD1; V: TRBV5-1; J: TRBJ2-7; CDR3: CASSLTGTGNSYEQYF
D: .; V: TRBV6-4; J: TRBJ1-2; CDR3: CASKPSPQAGGYTF
D: .; V: TRBV10-2; J: TRBJ1-5; CDR3: CASTPGGGHQPQHF
D: .; V: TRBV30; J: TRBJ1-3; CDR3: CAWSAWTDGNTIYF
D: .; V: TRBV5-1; J: TRBJ2-3; CDR3: CASSYAGDWGADTQYF